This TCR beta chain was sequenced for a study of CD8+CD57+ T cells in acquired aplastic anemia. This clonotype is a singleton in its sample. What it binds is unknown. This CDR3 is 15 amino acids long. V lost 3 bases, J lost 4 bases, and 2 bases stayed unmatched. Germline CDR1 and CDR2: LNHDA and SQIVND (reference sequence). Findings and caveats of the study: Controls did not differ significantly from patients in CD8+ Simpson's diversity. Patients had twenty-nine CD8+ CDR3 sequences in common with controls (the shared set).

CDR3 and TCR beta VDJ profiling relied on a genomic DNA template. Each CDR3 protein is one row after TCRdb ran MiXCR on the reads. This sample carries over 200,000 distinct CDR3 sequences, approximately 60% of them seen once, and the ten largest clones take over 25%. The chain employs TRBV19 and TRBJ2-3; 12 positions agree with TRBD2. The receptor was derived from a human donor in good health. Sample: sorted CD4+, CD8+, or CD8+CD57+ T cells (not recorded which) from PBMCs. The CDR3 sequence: CASSMTSGGPDTQYF. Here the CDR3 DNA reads TGTGCCAGTAGTATGACTAGCGGGGGCCCAGATACGCAGTATTTT. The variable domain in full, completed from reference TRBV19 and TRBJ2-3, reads DGGITQSPKYLFRKEGQNVTLSCEQNLNHDAMYWYRQDPGQGLRLIYYSQIVNDFQKGDIAEGYSVSREKKESFPLTVTSAQKNPTAFYLCASSMTSGGPDTQYFGPGTRLTVL.